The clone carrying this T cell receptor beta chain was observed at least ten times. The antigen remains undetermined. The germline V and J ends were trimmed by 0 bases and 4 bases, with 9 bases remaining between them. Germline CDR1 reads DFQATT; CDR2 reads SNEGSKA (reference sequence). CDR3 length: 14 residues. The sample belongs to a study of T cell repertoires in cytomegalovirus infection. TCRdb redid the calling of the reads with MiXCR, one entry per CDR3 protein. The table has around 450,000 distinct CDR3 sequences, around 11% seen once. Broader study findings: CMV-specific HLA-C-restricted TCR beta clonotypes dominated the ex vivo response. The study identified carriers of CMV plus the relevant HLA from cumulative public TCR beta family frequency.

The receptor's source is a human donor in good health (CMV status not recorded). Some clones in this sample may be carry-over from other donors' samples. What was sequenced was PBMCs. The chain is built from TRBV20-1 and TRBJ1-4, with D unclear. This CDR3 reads CSARDLQVNEKLFF. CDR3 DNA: TGCAGTGCTAGAGATCTGCAGGTTAATGAAAAACTGTTTTTT.